The 3 T cell receptor beta chains in this list originate from one sample, sequenced in a study of cytomegalovirus exposure and HLA in healthy donors. PCR involved 60 Vbeta and 13 Jbeta primers. Data came from immunoSEQ multiplex PCR; TCRdb stores just in-frame clones and leaves some out. Here the sample spans 140,000 to 150,000 clones, around 79% being singletons. Sample: PBMCs. Receptors originate from a man aged 35-49 years in good health and CMV-seropositive.

The V and J genes are TRBV7-8 and TRBJ1-1, with a weak D call TRBD1 (5 bases). V lost 5 bases to trimming and J lost 2 bases, with 15 bases between them. The CDR3 contains 15 residues. Looked up from germline, CDR1 is SGHVS and CDR2 is FQNEAQ. CDR3 residues: CASSPRPTGNTEAFF. The CDR3, as DNA: TGTGCCAGCAGCCCGAGGCCTACAGGAAACACTGAAGCTTTCTTT.

The rearrangement joins TRBV27 to TRBJ2-7, with 8 positions matching TRBD2. This CDR3 has 14 amino acids. CDR1 and CDR2 from the germline V gene are MNHEY and SMNVEV (reference sequence). V gave up 7 bases and J gave up 0 bases; unmatched junction bases: 5. In DNA form, the CDR3 reads TGTGCCAGCACCCCGGCGGGAGGCTCCTACGAGCAGTACTTC. It encodes CASTPAGGSYEQYF.

The J gene is TRBJ2-2, the V gene TRBV4-3, with 7 bases lining up with TRBD1. V was pared by 4 bases and J by 1 base, with 3 bases of the junction left unmatched. CDR1 is LGHNA and CDR2 is YSLEER in the germline V gene. The CDR3 is 15 amino acids. CDR3 protein: CASSLRTGNTGELFF. The CDR3 DNA is TGCGCCAGCAGCCTAAGGACAGGGAACACCGGGGAGCTGTTTTTT.